Reported below is one T cell receptor beta chain. Per the authors' pipeline: Estimated nucleated cell counts came from reference gene primer amplification. The protocol was immunoSEQ multiplex PCR, while the TCRdb copy is restricted to in-frame clones and leaves out a portion. D and trimming come from the DNA, and the V and J calls and clone size come from that table. The sample consists of roughly 220,000 clones, roughly 80% of them appearing once. The CDR3 is 15 amino acids. Germline lookup yields CDR1 SEHNR and CDR2 FQNEAQ (reference sequence). Unmatched junction bases numbered 5, after V lost 0 bases and J lost 6 bases. The record originates from a study of blood T cell repertoires in COVID-19. About the research overall: Samples of COVID-19 (acute and convalescent) were obtained from the United States, Italy and Spain.

This clonotype was obtained from a woman of 80 years or more with COVID-19, enrolled during active disease. The rearrangement links TRBV7-9 to TRBJ1-2; the match to TRBD1 covers 9 bases. Sequences were obtained from peripheral blood. Here the CDR3 reads CASSLARGTGNGYTF. DNA for the CDR3: TGTGCCAGCAGCTTAGCGCGAGGGACAGGGAATGGCTACACCTTC.